This T cell receptor (beta chain) was observed in a study of regulatory T cells (dated by TCRdb to the late 2010s). About the investigation overall: T-cell receptor beta repertoires of sorted regulatory, conventional CD4+ and CD8+ T cells were compared between CD3G-deficient patients and healthy controls.

On this clone: This receptor's antigen is unknown. Base qualities are not at hand, and no much larger clone is one base apart.

For the multiplex PCR, 52 forward TRBV primers and 13 reverse TRBJ primers were used, and amplification bias was corrected with both assay-based and computational methods. Rearranged TRB loci were amplified from genomic DNA by multiplex PCR within the immunoSEQ assay. An Illumina HiSeq platform was used to sequence the TRB amplicons. Per the source publication's procedure: Raw sequences were error-filtered and aligned to reference gene sequences by custom algorithms and were subsequently analyzed with the immunoSEQ online tools. Productive and nonproductive TRB rearrangement frequencies were evaluated among both unique and total sequences. For TRB CDR3 positions 6 and 7, hydrophobicity together with amino acid composition served as the basis for assessing self-reactivity potential. Groups were compared by t tests, Mann-Whitney tests or two-way ANOVA performed in Prism software. The table was pulled from immuneACCESS by TCRdb, which kept in-frame rearrangements only. Such tables lose some clones; where checked, under half of the loss comes from unresolved V genes, and the rest has no known cause. V and J calls and clone size are as listed in that table; D and trimming were resolved from the DNA. The sample table holds a few thousand clones, of which just under 95% were seen once. In total, the top ten clones hold 3.4% of the sample.

The V end loses 2 bases and the J end loses 1 base, and a stretch of 11 bases separates them. Including cysteine and phenylalanine, the CDR3 has 15 amino acids. Solely the CDR3 DNA is kept, with 45 bases framed from the first base. The germline V gene specifies SGDLS as CDR1 and YYNGEE as CDR2. Results and caveats for the whole study, not just this receptor: Compared with control samples, regulatory T-cell samples from patients yielded roughly tenfold fewer unique productive TRB reads. Patient repertoires showed restricted unique TRB V-J pairs and skewed V and J gene usage, most marked in regulatory T cells. Regulatory T-cell repertoire restriction varied between patients and was most prominent in the two patients with the most severe autoimmunity. Compared with both autologous conventional CD4+ cells and control regulatory T cells, regulatory T cells from CD3G-deficient patients had reduced Shannon diversity.

All CD3G-deficient patients had evidence of autoimmunity, which was more severe in two of the patients. Patients ranged from 2 to 39 years of age at testing and had reduced naive and increased memory CD4+ and CD8+ T-cell proportions. CD4+ cells were FACS-sorted into CD25-high CD127-low regulatory T cells and CD25-low CD127-high conventional CD4+ T cells. The patient group comprised a handful of individuals with CD3G deficiency. An international network of physicians across the United States, Europe and Asia provided the patient samples and clinical data. Ficoll density separation was used to isolate peripheral blood mononuclear cells.

The sequenced sample was CD4+ Tregs sorted from blood. The chain joins TRBV9 to TRBJ2-3; the D segment cannot be called with confidence. The TCR sequence derives from a person in their late teens or twenties with CD3G deficiency. The nucleotides read TGTGCCAGCAGCGTGTCCGGCGGCCGCACAGATACGCAGTATTTT. Its protein product is CASSVSGGRTDTQYF.